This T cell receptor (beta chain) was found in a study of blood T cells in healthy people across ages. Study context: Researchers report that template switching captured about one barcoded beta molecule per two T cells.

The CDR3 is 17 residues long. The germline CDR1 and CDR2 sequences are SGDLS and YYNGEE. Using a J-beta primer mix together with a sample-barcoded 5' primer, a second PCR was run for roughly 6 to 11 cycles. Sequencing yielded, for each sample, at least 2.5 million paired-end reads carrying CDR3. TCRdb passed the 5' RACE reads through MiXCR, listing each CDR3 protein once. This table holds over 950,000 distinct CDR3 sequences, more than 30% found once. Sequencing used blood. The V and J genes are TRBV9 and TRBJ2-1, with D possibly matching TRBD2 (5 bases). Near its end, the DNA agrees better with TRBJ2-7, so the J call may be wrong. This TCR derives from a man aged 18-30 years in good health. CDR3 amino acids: CASSVVGSSSSYNEQYF. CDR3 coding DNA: TGTGCCAGCAGCGTAGTAGGGAGCTCAAGCTCCTACAATGAGCAGTACTTC.